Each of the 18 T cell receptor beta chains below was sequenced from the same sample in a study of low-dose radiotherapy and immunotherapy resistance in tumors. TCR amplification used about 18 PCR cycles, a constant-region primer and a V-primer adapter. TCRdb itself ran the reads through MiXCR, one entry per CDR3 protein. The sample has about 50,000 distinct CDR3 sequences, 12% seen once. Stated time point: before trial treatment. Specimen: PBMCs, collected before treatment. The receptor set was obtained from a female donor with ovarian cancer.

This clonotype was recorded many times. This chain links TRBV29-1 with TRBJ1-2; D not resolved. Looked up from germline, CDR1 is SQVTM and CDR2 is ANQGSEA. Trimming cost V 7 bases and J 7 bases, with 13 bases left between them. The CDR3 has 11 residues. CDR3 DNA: TGCAGCGCCTTCGAAGGGTTTGGCTACACCTTC. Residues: CSAFEGFGYTF.

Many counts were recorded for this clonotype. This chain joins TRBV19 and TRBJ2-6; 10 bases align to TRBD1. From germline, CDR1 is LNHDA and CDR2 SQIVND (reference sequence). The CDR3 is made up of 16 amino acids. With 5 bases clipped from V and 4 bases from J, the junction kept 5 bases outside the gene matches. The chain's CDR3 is CASSRQGAGGANVLTF. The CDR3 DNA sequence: TGTGCCAGTAGTCGACAGGGGGCGGGAGGGGCCAACGTCCTGACTTTC.

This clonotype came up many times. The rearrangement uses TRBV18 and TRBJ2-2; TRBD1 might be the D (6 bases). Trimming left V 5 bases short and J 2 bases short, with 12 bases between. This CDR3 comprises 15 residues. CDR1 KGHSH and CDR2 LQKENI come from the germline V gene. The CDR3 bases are TGTGCCAGCTCAAGGTGGACAGCTAACACCGGGGAGCTGTTTTTT. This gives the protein CASSRWTANTGELFF.

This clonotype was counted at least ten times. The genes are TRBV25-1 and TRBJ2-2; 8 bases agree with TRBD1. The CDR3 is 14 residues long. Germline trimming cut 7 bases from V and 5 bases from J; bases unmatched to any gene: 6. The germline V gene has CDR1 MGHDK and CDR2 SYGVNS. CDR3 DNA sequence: TGTGCCAGCACTGCAGGGGGCTATACCGGGGAGCTGTTTTTT. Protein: CASTAGGYTGELFF.

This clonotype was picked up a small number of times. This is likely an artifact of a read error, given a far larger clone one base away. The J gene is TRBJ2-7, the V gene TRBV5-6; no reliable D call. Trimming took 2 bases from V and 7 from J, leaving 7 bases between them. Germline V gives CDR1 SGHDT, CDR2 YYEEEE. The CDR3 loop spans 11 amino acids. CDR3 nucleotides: TGTGCCAGCAGCTTAAGATCTGAGCAGTACTTC. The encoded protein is CASSLRSEQYF.

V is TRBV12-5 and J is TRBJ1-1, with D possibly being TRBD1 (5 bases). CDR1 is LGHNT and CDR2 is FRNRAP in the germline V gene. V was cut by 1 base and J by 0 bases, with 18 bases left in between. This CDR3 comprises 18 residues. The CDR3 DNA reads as TGTGCTAGTGGTTTGGGCCGGGACGGCACCTTTATGAACACTGAAGCTTTCTTT. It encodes CASGLGRDGTFMNTEAFF.

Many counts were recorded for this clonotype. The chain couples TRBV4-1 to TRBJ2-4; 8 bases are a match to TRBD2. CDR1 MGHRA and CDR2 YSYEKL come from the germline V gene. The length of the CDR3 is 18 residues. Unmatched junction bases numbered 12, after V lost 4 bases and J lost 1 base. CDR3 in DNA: TGCGCCAGCAGCCCGGGGGGGCTCCCCCTCCGGGCCAAAAACATTCAGTACTTC. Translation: CASSPGGLPLRAKNIQYF.

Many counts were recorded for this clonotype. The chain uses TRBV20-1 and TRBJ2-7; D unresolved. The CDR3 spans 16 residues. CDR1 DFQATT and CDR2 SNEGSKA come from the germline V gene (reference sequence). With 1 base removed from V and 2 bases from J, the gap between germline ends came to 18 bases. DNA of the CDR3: TGCAGTGCTAGAGCTTTCTATTGGAAAAATCCCTACGAGCAGTACTTC. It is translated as CSARAFYWKNPYEQYF.

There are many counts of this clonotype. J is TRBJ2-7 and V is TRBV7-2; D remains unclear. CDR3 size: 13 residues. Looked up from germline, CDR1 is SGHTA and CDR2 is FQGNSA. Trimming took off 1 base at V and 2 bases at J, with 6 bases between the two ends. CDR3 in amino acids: CASSLGVAYEQYF. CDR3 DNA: TGTGCCAGCAGCTTAGGGGTCGCCTACGAGCAGTACTTC.

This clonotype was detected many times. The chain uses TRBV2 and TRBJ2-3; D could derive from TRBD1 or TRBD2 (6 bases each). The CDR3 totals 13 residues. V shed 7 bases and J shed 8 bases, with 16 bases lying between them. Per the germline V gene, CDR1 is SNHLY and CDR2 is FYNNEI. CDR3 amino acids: CASTGAVIGTQYF. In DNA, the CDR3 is TGTGCCAGCACGGGGGCGGTCATAGGTACGCAGTATTTT. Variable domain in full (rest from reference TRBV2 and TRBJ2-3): EPEVTQTPSHQVTQMGQEVILRCVPISNHLYFYWYRQILGQKVEFLVSFYNNEISEKSEIFDDQFSVERPDGSNFTLKIRSTKLEDSAMYFCASTGAVIGTQYFGPGTRLTVL.

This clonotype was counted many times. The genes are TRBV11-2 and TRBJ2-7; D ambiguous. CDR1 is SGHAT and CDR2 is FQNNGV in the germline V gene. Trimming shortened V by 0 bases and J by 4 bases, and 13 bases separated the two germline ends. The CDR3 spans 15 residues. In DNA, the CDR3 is TGTGCCAGCAGCTTAGAAGGCACCCGTGGGTACGAGCAGTACTTC. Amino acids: CASSLEGTRGYEQYF.

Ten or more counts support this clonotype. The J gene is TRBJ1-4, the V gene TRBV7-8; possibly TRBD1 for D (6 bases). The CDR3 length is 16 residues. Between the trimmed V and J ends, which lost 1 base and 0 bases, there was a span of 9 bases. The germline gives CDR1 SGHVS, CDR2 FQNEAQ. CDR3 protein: CASSLGRGPTNEKLFF. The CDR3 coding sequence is TGTGCCAGCAGCTTAGGGCGGGGGCCAACTAATGAAAAACTGTTTTTT.

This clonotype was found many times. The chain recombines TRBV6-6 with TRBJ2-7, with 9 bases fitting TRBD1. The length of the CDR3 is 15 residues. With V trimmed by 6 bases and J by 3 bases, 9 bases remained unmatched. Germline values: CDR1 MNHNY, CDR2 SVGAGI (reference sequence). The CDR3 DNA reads TGTGCCAGCAGAACCACCGGGACAGGGTTCTACGAGCAGTACTTC. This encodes CASRTTGTGFYEQYF.

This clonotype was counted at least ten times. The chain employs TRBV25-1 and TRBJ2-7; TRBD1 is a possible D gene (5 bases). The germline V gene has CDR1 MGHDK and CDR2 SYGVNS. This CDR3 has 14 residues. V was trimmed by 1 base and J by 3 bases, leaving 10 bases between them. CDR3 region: CASSELQGHYEQYF. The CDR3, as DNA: TGTGCCAGCAGTGAATTGCAGGGCCACTACGAGCAGTACTTC.

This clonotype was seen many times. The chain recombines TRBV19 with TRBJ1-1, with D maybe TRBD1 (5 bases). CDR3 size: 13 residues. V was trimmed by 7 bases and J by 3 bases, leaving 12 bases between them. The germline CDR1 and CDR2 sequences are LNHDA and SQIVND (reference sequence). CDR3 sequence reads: CASTWQGYTEAFF. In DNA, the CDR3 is TGTGCCAGTACCTGGCAGGGATACACTGAAGCTTTCTTT.

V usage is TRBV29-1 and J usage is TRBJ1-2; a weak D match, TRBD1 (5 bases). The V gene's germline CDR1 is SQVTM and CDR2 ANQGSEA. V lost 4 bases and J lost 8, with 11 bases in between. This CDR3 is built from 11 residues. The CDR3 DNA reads TGCAGCGTTGGACAGACGGGGGGCTACACCTTC. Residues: CSVGQTGGYTF.

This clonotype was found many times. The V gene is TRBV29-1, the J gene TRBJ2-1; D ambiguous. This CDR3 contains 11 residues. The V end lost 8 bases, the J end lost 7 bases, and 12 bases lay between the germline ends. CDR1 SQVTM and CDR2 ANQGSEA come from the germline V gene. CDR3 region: CSNLAANEQFF. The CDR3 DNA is TGCAGCAACCTTGCAGCTAATGAGCAGTTCTTC.

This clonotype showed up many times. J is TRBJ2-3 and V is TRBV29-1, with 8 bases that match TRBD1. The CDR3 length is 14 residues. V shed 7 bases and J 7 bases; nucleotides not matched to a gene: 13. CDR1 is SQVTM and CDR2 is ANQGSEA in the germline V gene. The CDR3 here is CSGLRQGIRNTQYF. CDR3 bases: TGCAGCGGGCTGCGACAGGGGATACGCAATACGCAGTATTTT.